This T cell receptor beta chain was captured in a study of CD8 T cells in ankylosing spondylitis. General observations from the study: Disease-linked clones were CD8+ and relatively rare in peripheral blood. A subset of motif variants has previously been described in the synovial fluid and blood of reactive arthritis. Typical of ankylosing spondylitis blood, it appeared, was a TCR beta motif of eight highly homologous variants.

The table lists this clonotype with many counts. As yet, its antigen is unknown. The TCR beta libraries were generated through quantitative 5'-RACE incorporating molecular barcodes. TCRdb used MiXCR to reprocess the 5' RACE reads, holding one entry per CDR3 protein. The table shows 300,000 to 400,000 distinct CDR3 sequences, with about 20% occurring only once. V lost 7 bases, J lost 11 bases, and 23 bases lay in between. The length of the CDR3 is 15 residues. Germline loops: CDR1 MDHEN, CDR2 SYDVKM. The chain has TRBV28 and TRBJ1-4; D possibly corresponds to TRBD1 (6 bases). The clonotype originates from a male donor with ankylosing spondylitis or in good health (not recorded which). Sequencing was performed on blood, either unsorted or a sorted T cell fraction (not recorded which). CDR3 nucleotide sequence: TGTGCCAGCAACTCCCGGGAGGGGGATGTTGACAAACTGTTTTTT. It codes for CASNSREGDVDKLFF.